This T cell receptor (beta chain) was observed in a study of blood T cells in healthy people across ages. Through a sample-barcoded 5' primer and a J-beta primer mix, a second PCR was run for roughly 7 to 11 cycles. Unique molecular identifiers of 12 random nucleotides labeled each cDNA. From the 5' RACE reads, TCRdb called clonotypes with MiXCR, one entry per CDR3 protein. The table has approximately 1.5 million distinct CDR3 sequences, about 35% seen once. This clonotype was counted at least ten times. Its antigen remains unidentified. Study-wide results and limits: Roughly linear age-related decline in beta diversity appeared, significant by age around 38.

It was ten milliliters of peripheral blood that were drawn from each donor. The sequence was obtained from a woman aged 25 to 39 in good health. Sample: blood.

The CDR3 DNA reads TGTGCCACCTCCCCCGACAGGGGTCAAGAGACCCAGTACTTC. This codes for CATSPDRGQETQYF. The genes are TRBV10-3 and TRBJ2-5; 8 bases fit TRBD1. V was clipped by 10 bases and J by 2 bases; unmatched bases: 9. The CDR3 is made up of 14 amino acids. Germline V gene sequence: CDR1 ENHRY, CDR2 SYGVKD.